The 10 T cell receptor beta chains reported below all come from one sample, sequenced in a study of OX40 agonist ivuxolimab in advanced cancers. Only in-frame clones appear in the TCRdb table, and some are missing; sequencing was by immunoSEQ multiplex PCR. The sample carries fewer than 70,000 clones, 86% recorded once. Sequencing used CD4+ or CD8+ T cells sorted from blood, obtained in a trial of the OX40 agonist ivuxolimab. The receptors here all came from an adult with an advanced solid tumor such as melanoma, head and neck, liver or kidney cancer.

The rearrangement uses TRBV10-1 and TRBJ1-1; D is unresolved. CDR3 size: 15 residues. The V end lost 0 bases, the J end lost 0 bases, and 8 bases lay between the germline ends. CDR1 is WNHNN and CDR2 is SYGVQD in the germline V gene (reference sequence). In DNA, the CDR3 is TGCGCCAGCAGTGAGTCGCCAGTCATGAACACTGAAGCTTTCTTT. As protein: CASSESPVMNTEAFF.

CDR3 in amino acids: CASSLSGQFGPQHF. Written as DNA, the CDR3 is TGTGCCAGCAGCTTGTCAGGTCAGTTTGGGCCCCAGCATTTT. V is TRBV5-6 and J is TRBJ1-5; D gene uncertain. This CDR3 comprises 14 residues. Germline values: CDR1 SGHDT, CDR2 YYEEEE. Deletions cut 1 base from V and 9 bases from J, with 14 bases between.

The V gene is TRBV2, the J gene TRBJ2-2, with D tentatively TRBD1 or TRBD2 (5 bases each). Trimming removed 6 bases from V and 7 bases from J, with 15 bases in between. This CDR3 comprises 14 residues. Per germline, CDR1 SNHLY and CDR2 FYNNEI. CDR3 in DNA: TGTGCCAGCAGGAACGATCGGGGCGGCGGGGAGCTGTTTTTT. This encodes CASRNDRGGGELFF.

V usage is TRBV5-6 and J usage is TRBJ2-1; 12 bases map to TRBD2. Trimming at V came to 3 bases and at J to 5 bases, leaving 6 bases not matched to a gene. CDR3 size: 16 residues. Per germline, CDR1 SGHDT and CDR2 YYEEEE. The chain's CDR3 is CASSWTSGAPNNEQFF. Here the CDR3 DNA reads TGTGCCAGCAGCTGGACTAGCGGGGCCCCTAACAATGAGCAGTTCTTC. The full variable domain, in which reference TRBV5-6 and TRBJ2-1 provide the parts outside the CDR3, is DAGVTQSPTHLIKTRGQQVTLRCSPKSGHDTVSWYQQALGQGPQFIFQYYEEEERQRGNFPDRFSGHQFPNYSSELNVNALLLGDSALYLCASSWTSGAPNNEQFFGPGTRLTVL.

The gene calls are TRBV5-1 and TRBJ2-7; D gene uncertain. V lost 4 bases, J lost 3 bases, and 11 bases lay in between. This CDR3 spans 13 amino acids. Looked up from germline, CDR1 is SGHRS and CDR2 is YFSETQ. CDR3 nucleotide sequence: TGCGCCAGCAGCATGGACGGTTACTACGAGCAGTACTTC. Its protein is CASSMDGYYEQYF.

This clone was seen a single time. The rearrangement uses TRBV7-6 and TRBJ2-5; the D gene is possibly TRBD2 (7 bases). Germline CDR1 reads SGHVS; CDR2 reads FNYEAQ. V shed 7 bases and J shed 5 bases, with 20 bases lying between them. This CDR3 contains 15 residues. In nucleotides, the CDR3 is TGTGCCAGCAAGTTAGGCGGGGGACAAGGGGAGACCCAGTACTTC. Translation: CASKLGGGQGETQYF.

V is TRBV28 and J is TRBJ2-3; the D is unclear. The germline V gene has CDR1 MDHEN and CDR2 SYDVKM. V was pared by 1 base and J by 7 bases, with 0 bases between. The CDR3 loop spans 10 amino acids. Here the CDR3 reads CASSLYTQYF. The DNA for the CDR3 is TGTGCCAGCAGTTTATATACGCAGTATTTT.

For this clone: The CDR3 does not close with the conserved phenylalanine or tryptophan, likely indicating a read error. No DNA is shown, since the ends of the CDR3 on it are uncertain; the CDR3 is the one TCRdb lists. V usage is TRBV10-1 and J usage is TRBJ2-3; TRBD1 reflects the table's D call only, with no check against the DNA. Per germline, CDR1 WNHNN and CDR2 SYGVQD (reference sequence). With termini counted, the CDR3 has 16 amino acids. CDR3: CASSESGQGPDTRLGQ.

The chain recombines TRBV18 with TRBJ2-5; 7 nucleotides line up with TRBD1. The CDR3 has 14 amino acids. Germline trimming cut 6 bases from V and 1 base from J; bases unmatched to any gene: 5. From germline, CDR1 is KGHSH and CDR2 LQKENI. In DNA form, the CDR3 reads TGTGCCAGCTCCCCCGGGACAGTCCAAGAGACCCAGTACTTC. Translated, it gives CASSPGTVQETQYF.

The V gene is TRBV7-2, the J gene TRBJ2-3; D may be TRBD2 (5 bases). Trimming took off 4 bases at V and 7 bases at J, with 18 bases between the two ends. CDR3 length: 15 amino acids. Germline CDR1 reads SGHTA; CDR2 reads FQGNSA. In DNA form, the CDR3 reads TGTGCCAGCAGCTCCCCCTGGGCCCGGGGAAATACGCAGTATTTT. Translating gives CASSSPWARGNTQYF. Complete variable domain (other parts from reference TRBV7-2 and TRBJ2-3): GAGVSQSPSNKVTEKGKDVELRCDPISGHTALYWYRQSLGQGLEFLIYFQGNSAPDKSGLPSDRFSAERTGGSVSTLTIQRTQQEDSAVYLCASSSPWARGNTQYFGPGTRLTVL.